The rows below give T cell receptor beta chains drawn from one sample of a study of response to subunit inactivated influenza vaccine. MiXCR was run by TCRdb on the RT-PCR reads, yielding one entry per CDR3 protein. This sample has about 800,000 distinct CDR3 sequences, with over 20% found just once. The starting material was PBMCs from blood, obtained roughly 5 days after vaccination. The receptor source for this set is a man aged 50 to 60 who received an inactivated influenza vaccine. The CDR3 runs from the conserved cysteine through the conserved F or W. A D gene is named only where the DNA matches it firmly. Rows may omit the clone size; those that give it use once, few, many or a size class.

TGTGCCAGCAGTGAAGTAACGGGGGGGCCGGAGACCCAGTACTTC	CASSEVTGGPETQYF	TRBD2	TRBV2	TRBJ2-5	.
TGTGCCAGCAGCAAAGAATCGATTTTGAACACTGAAGCTTTCTTT	CASSKESILNTEAFF	.	TRBV21-1	TRBJ1-1	few
TGTGCCAGCAGCCAAGATGGAAGGGGAAACTACAACTACGAGCAGTACTTC	CASSQDGRGNYNYEQYF	.	TRBV4-2	TRBJ2-7	.
TGTGCCAGCAGCTACACCGCTCAAAACACCATATATTTT	CASSYTAQNTIYF	.	TRBV7-2	TRBJ1-3	few
TGTGCCAGCAGTACCCGACAGGCGGAGGGCCCCCTCCACTTT	CASSTRQAEGPLHF	.	TRBV12-3/TRBV12-4	TRBJ1-6	.
TGCAGTGCTAGAGACGCCTCCTACTACGAGCAGTACTTC	CSARDASYYEQYF	.	TRBV20-1	TRBJ2-7	few
TGTGCCAGCAGCCCCCTACCGTCACCCCTCCACTTT	CASSPLPSPLHF	.	TRBV12-3/TRBV12-4	TRBJ1-6	.
TGTGCCACCCTGACAGGGGACGGCGGCTACAATGAGCAGTTCTTC	CATLTGDGGYNEQFF	TRBD1	TRBV10-3	TRBJ2-1	few
TGTGCCACCCGACAGGGACCGGAGACCCAGTACTTC	CATRQGPETQYF	TRBD1	TRBV10-3	TRBJ2-5	.
TGTGCCAGCTCAGACAATATAGCGGGGGATTACAATGAGCAGTTCTTC	CASSDNIAGDYNEQFF	TRBD2	TRBV18	TRBJ2-1	few
TGTGCCAGCAGTTACCGTGGGAACACTGAAGCTTTCTTT	CASSYRGNTEAFF	.	TRBV6-5	TRBJ1-1	many
TGTGCCAGCAGACCATACACATTAGCCAAAAACATTCAGTACTTC	CASRPYTLAKNIQYF	.	TRBV27	TRBJ2-4	few
TGTGCCATCAGTGAACTTGGGACAGACGAAAGGTCCTACAATGAGCAGTTCTTC	CAISELGTDERSYNEQFF	TRBD1	TRBV10-3	TRBJ2-1	few
TGTGCCAGCAGCTGGTTCGGAACTGAAGCTTTCTTT	CASSWFGTEAFF	.	TRBV7-9	TRBJ1-1	few
TGTGCCAGCAGTAGGACGGGAGAGAGTTACGAGCAGTACTTC	CASSRTGESYEQYF	.	TRBV28	TRBJ2-7	few
TGCAGTGCCCAGGGTTTCGGTGAGACCCAGTACTTC	CSAQGFGETQYF	.	TRBV20-1	TRBJ2-5	few
TGTGCCAGTAGTATGGACGTTAACACCGGGGAGCTGTTTTTT	CASSMDVNTGELFF	.	TRBV19	TRBJ2-2	once
TGTGCCAGCAGCCAAGGACCGGGAGCAACTGAAGCTTTCTTT	CASSQGPGATEAFF	.	TRBV3-1	TRBJ1-1	few
TGCAGTGCTCAAAACCGGGACTTTCTTACCTACGAGCAGTACTTC	CSAQNRDFLTYEQYF	.	TRBV20-1	TRBJ2-7	few
TGTGCCAGCAGACCCTCGGGACAGGGCTACGAGCAGTACTTC	CASRPSGQGYEQYF	TRBD1	TRBV6-1	TRBJ2-7	few
TGTGCCAGCAGCTTGACAGGGAATCCTTCCGGCTACGAGCAGTACTTC	CASSLTGNPSGYEQYF	.	TRBV5-5	TRBJ2-7	.
TGTGCCAGCAGTCCGGCGGGGGACAGGGGGACTTACGAGCAGTACTTC	CASSPAGDRGTYEQYF	TRBD1	TRBV5-5	TRBJ2-7	.
TGTGCCAGCAGAACAGGAGCTTTTCGGCCCCTCCACTTT	CASRTGAFRPLHF	.	TRBV6-1	TRBJ1-6	few
TGCGCCAGCAGCTTGGGCGGCAGCGTGAACTATGGCTACACCTTC	CASSLGGSVNYGYTF	.	TRBV5-1	TRBJ1-2	few
TGTGCCAGTAGAAGACAGGGTGCGAACACTGAAGCTTTCTTT	CASRRQGANTEAFF	TRBD1	TRBV19	TRBJ1-1	few
TGTGCCAGCAGCGTAGGGATTGGGCGTGGGGAGACCCAGTACTTC	CASSVGIGRGETQYF	.	TRBV9	TRBJ2-5	.
TGCGCCAGCCGGGGACAGGGAGGGGTTAGTTCACCCCTCCACTTT	CASRGQGGVSSPLHF	TRBD1	TRBV5-1	TRBJ1-6	.